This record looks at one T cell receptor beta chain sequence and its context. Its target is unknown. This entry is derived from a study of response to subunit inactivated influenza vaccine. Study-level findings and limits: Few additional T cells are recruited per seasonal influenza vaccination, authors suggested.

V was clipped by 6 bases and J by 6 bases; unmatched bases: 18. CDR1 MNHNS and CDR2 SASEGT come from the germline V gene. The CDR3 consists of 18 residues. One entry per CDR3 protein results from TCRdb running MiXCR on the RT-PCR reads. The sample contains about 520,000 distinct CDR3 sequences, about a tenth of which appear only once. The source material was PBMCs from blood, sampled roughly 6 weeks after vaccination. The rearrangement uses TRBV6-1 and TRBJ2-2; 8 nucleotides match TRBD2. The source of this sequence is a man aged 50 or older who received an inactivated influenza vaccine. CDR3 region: CASRARDGEKAGAGELFF. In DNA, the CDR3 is TGTGCCAGCAGAGCCCGGGACGGAGAAAAAGCGGGAGCCGGGGAGCTGTTTTTT.